The TCR beta chain described here comes from a study of Graves' ophthalmopathy and Graves' hyperthyroidism. Whole-study results and caveats: The majority of expanded thyroid clonotypes above 0.001 frequency also occurred in blood.

This clonotype has a count of ten or more. What it binds is unknown. Germline CDR1 reads LGHNA; CDR2 reads YNFKEQ. The trim removed 4 bases at V and 8 bases at J, leaving 9 bases unmatched. The CDR3 covers 15 residues. Recruitment covered hyperthyroidism patients aged 18 to 65 whose new diagnosis was of under 2 months' duration. Other autoimmune diseases, uncontrolled infections, pregnancy or lactation ruled patients out of participation. It was on clinical symptoms, serum thyroxine, TRAb, thyroid ultrasound and orbital computed tomography that diagnosis relied. The authors amplified TCR beta CDR3 regions from RNA transcripts. Second-round multiplex PCR followed a first-round RT-PCR using HTBI primers. One entry per CDR3 protein results from TCRdb running MiXCR on the multiplex PCR reads. Of a few hundred thousand distinct CDR3 sequences detected, less than 40% appear once; the ten largest clones hold roughly 4%.

V and J are TRBV4-2 and TRBJ1-4, with 8 positions matching TRBD1. The sample taken for sequencing was peripheral blood or thyroid tissue (not recorded which). This sequence was found in an adult man with Graves' hyperthyroidism. The DNA for the CDR3 is TGTGCCAGCAGCCCAAAGGACAGGGAGTACGAAAAACTGTTTTTT. Translating it yields CASSPKDREYEKLFF.